The 11 T cell receptor beta chains in this list originate from one sample, sequenced in a study of CD8 T cells in Susac syndrome. RNA, at about 0.45 to 1 ug, was reverse transcribed with random hexamers. TCRdb redid the calling of the immunoSEQ multiplex PCR reads with MiXCR, one entry per CDR3 protein. In the table there are a few hundred thousand distinct CDR3 sequences, roughly 90% of which are singletons. The sequenced sample was CD8+ T cells from PBMCs. The source is a human donor with multiple sclerosis.

V usage is TRBV28 and J usage is TRBJ1-1; TRBD1 aligns across 10 bases. CDR1 MDHEN and CDR2 SYDVKM come from the germline V gene. The junction had 17 bases not matched to a gene; V was cut back by 7 bases and J by 0 bases. The CDR3 consists of 19 residues. CDR3 sequence (DNA): TGTGCCAGCACTCTTCGTTGGTGGGACAGGGGACCAATGAACACTGAAGCTTTCTTT. Residues: CASTLRWWDRGPMNTEAFF.

The genes are TRBV28 and TRBJ2-7; no firm D call. The V gene lost 5 bases and the J gene lost 3 bases, with 8 bases spanning the gap. The CDR3 consists of 12 residues. Germline assignment: CDR1 MDHEN and CDR2 SYDVKM. CDR3 loop: CASSRTNYEQYF. The CDR3 DNA is TGTGCCAGCAGTAGGACCAACTACGAGCAGTACTTC.

This chain uses TRBV20-1 with TRBJ1-1; D is unclear. The ends were cut back, 1 base at V and 7 bases at J, with 7 bases in the middle. Germline V gene lookup returns CDR1 DFQATT and CDR2 SNEGSKA (reference sequence). The CDR3 runs 11 residues. The CDR3 is CSARVLFEAFF. CDR3 bases: TGCAGTGCTAGAGTTCTCTTTGAAGCTTTCTTT.

V and J are TRBV7-2 and TRBJ1-1; D gene unclear. The CDR3 has 13 amino acids. Trimming cost V 3 bases and J 5 bases, with 10 bases left between them. CDR1 and CDR2 from the germline V gene are SGHTA and FQGNSA. CDR3 loop: CASSFGWGTEAFF. In DNA form, the CDR3 reads TGTGCCAGCAGCTTCGGTTGGGGAACTGAAGCTTTCTTT.

The chain recombines TRBV7-9 with TRBJ2-2; tentatively, D is TRBD1 (6 bases). Deletions cut 5 bases from V and 4 bases from J, with 14 bases between. This CDR3 spans 15 amino acids. Germline values: CDR1 SEHNR, CDR2 FQNEAQ (reference sequence). In DNA, the CDR3 is TGTGCCAGCAGCATGGCGGCCAGGGGCACCGGGGAGCTGTTTTTT. This encodes CASSMAARGTGELFF.

The chain employs TRBV12-3 or TRBV12-4 and TRBJ2-7; D is possibly TRBD2 (8 bases). CDR3 size: 15 residues. V was pared by 5 bases and J by 2 bases, with 16 bases between. The CDR3 DNA follows: TGTGCCAGCAGTGCATTAGCGGGGACAGCCTACGAGCAGTACTTC. It encodes CASSALAGTAYEQYF.

The rearrangement links TRBV6-5 to TRBJ2-3; D not certain. Trimming cost V 4 bases and J 0 bases, with 11 bases left between them. This CDR3 is built from 15 residues. The germline CDR1 and CDR2 sequences are MNHEY and SVGAGI. The CDR3 loop is CASSSIAASTDTQYF. Written as DNA, the CDR3 is TGTGCCAGCAGTTCCATAGCAGCTAGCACAGATACGCAGTATTTT.

The chain uses TRBV2 and TRBJ2-7; D is ambiguous. The CDR3 totals 11 residues. Germline V gives CDR1 SNHLY, CDR2 FYNNEI. Trimming took 4 bases from V and 4 from J, leaving 5 bases between them. Here the CDR3 reads CASSAEYEQYF. In DNA form, the CDR3 reads TGTGCCAGCAGTGCCGAGTACGAGCAGTACTTC.

The chain links TRBV27 to TRBJ1-1; perhaps TRBD1 as D (6 bases). This CDR3 has 14 residues. Between the trimmed V and J ends, which lost 3 bases and 0 bases, there was a span of 8 bases. The germline V gene has CDR1 MNHEY and CDR2 SMNVEV (reference sequence). This CDR3 is CASSLGALNTEAFF. DNA for the CDR3: TGTGCCAGCAGTTTGGGGGCCCTGAACACTGAAGCTTTCTTT.

This chain links TRBV20-1 with TRBJ2-1, with a weak D call TRBD1 (6 bases). The CDR3 loop spans 12 amino acids. Trimming took 5 bases from V and 6 from J, leaving 11 bases between them. CDR1 is DFQATT and CDR2 is SNEGSKA in the germline V gene (reference sequence). CDR3 bases: TGCAGTGCTCAGACAGGAAGCAATGAGCAGTTCTTC. It is translated as CSAQTGSNEQFF.

CDR3 DNA: TGTGCCAGCAGCAGAGGACAGGGATTGAATACAGATACGCAGTATTTT. Amino acid sequence: CASSRGQGLNTDTQYF. The rearrangement uses TRBV7-2 and TRBJ2-3, with 8 bases fitting TRBD1. The V and J ends lost 5 bases and 3 bases, in that order; junction bases with no gene match: 10. The germline V gene has CDR1 SGHTA and CDR2 FQGNSA. The CDR3 has 16 amino acids.